There are many counts of the clone carrying this T cell receptor beta chain. This sample was included in a study of T-cell reconstitution after alpha-beta-depleted transplantation in children. J gave up 0 bases and V 9 bases, and 7 bases lay outside the gene matches. Germline loops: CDR1 MNHEY, CDR2 SVGEGT. This CDR3 region has 14 residues. The library targeted TCRbeta and was prepared with unique molecular identifiers. TCRdb ran MiXCR on the PCR reads and lists one entry per CDR3 protein. Of some 600,000 distinct CDR3 sequences listed, roughly 15% were seen once; the top ten hold 0.8% to 1.1%. The sequence derives from a human donor who donated a stem cell graft to a child with acute myeloid leukemia. The source was PBMCs from the stem cell graft donor, collected from the stem cell graft. The chain carries TRBV6-2 or TRBV6-3 and TRBJ2-5; 7 bases align to TRBD2. The CDR3 sequence is CASHRLADQETQYF. Written as DNA, the CDR3 is TGTGCCAGTCACAGGCTAGCGGACCAAGAGACCCAGTACTTC.